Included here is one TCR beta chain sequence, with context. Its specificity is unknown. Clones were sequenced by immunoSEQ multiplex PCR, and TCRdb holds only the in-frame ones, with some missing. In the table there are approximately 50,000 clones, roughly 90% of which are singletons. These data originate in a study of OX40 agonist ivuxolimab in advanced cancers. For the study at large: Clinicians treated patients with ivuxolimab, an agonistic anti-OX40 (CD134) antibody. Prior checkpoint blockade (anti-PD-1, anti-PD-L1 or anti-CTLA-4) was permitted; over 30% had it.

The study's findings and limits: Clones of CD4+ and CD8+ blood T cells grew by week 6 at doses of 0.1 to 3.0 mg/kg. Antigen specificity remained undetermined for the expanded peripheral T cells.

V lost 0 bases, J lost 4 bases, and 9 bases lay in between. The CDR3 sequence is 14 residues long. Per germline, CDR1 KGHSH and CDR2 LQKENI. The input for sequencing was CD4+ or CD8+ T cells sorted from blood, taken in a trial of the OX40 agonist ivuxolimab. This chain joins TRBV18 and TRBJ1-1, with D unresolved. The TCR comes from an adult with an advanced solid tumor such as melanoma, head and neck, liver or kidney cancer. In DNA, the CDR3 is TGTGCCAGCTCACCACCGTTAGGGTCCACTGAAGCTTTCTTT. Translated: CASSPPLGSTEAFF.